A single sample is the source of the 23 T cell receptor beta chains below, sequenced in a study of CD8 T cells in Susac syndrome. RNA totalling roughly 0.45 to 1 ug underwent reverse transcription with random hexamers. TCRdb called the immunoSEQ multiplex PCR reads again in MiXCR, with one record for every CDR3 protein. This sample has about 280,000 distinct CDR3 sequences; approximately 84% occur once, and the top ten carry approximately 0.11%. The sequenced sample consisted of CD8+ T cells from PBMCs. All receptors come from a human donor with multiple sclerosis.

This rearrangement joins TRBV19 to TRBJ2-1; 11 bases align to TRBD2. The germline gives CDR1 LNHDA, CDR2 SQIVND (reference sequence). The CDR3 is 15 residues long. Losses at the gene ends were 5 bases for V and 4 bases for J; bases not matched to a gene: 4. The CDR3 region has the DNA TGTGCCAGTAGTCAGGGACTAGCGGTTTACAATGAGCAGTTCTTC. Translated: CASSQGLAVYNEQFF.

This clonotype turned up a few times. The rearrangement uses TRBV9 and TRBJ1-3; D might be TRBD1 (6 bases). Germline V gives CDR1 SGDLS, CDR2 YYNGEE. CDR3 length: 14 residues. Trimming shortened V by 7 bases and J by 0 bases, and 11 bases separated the two germline ends. The CDR3 spells CASRGGISGNTIYF. The CDR3 DNA sequence: TGTGCCAGCCGAGGGGGAATCTCTGGAAACACCATATATTTT.

The chain couples TRBV9 to TRBJ1-5; D uncertain. This CDR3 is 15 amino acids long. V lost 4 bases and J 0 bases, leaving 11 bases between the germline ends. Germline V CDR1 and CDR2: SGDLS, YYNGEE. The CDR3 DNA sequence: TGTGCCAGCAGCCCAGACGGGGTTAGCAATCAGCCCCAGCATTTT. Its protein product is CASSPDGVSNQPQHF.

The V gene is TRBV15, the J gene TRBJ2-2; 9 nucleotides match TRBD2. V lost 8 bases and J lost 3; bases outside the gene matches: 7. The CDR3 consists of 15 residues. Germline V lookup: CDR1 LNHNV, CDR2 YYDKDF (reference sequence). This chain's CDR3 is CATGIAGAHTGELFF. The CDR3 DNA reads TGTGCCACCGGAATAGCGGGAGCGCACACCGGGGAGCTGTTTTTT.

The chain carries TRBV30 and TRBJ2-1; D is perhaps TRBD2 (6 bases). Trimming took off 4 bases at V and 0 bases at J, with 10 bases between the two ends. The CDR3 is made up of 14 amino acids. CDR1 is GTSNPN, CDR2 SVGIG, per germline (reference sequence). The CDR3 sequence is CAWTSVSSYNEQFF. The CDR3 coding sequence is TGTGCCTGGACTAGCGTTAGCTCCTACAATGAGCAGTTCTTC.

The chain carries TRBV4-2 and TRBJ2-3; TRBD1 matches at 8 bases. With 4 bases clipped from V and 6 bases from J, the junction kept 9 bases outside the gene matches. Germline V gives CDR1 LGHNA, CDR2 YNFKEQ. The CDR3 consists of 15 residues. CDR3 in DNA: TGTGCCAGCAGCCGTTATCTTGCAGGGGGCGATACGCAGTATTTT. It specifies CASSRYLAGGDTQYF.

The CDR3 coding sequence is TGTGCCAGCAGTTTAGGTCTAGGGACAGGGGGCGATGAGCAGTTCTTC. It translates to CASSLGLGTGGDEQFF. This chain joins TRBV27 and TRBJ2-1; 12 bases are shared with TRBD1. This CDR3 comprises 16 residues. Germline lookup yields CDR1 MNHEY and CDR2 SMNVEV (reference sequence). J was trimmed by 8 bases and V by 2 bases; bases with no gene match: 7.

The chain joins TRBV12-3 or TRBV12-4 to TRBJ2-2; the match to TRBD2 covers 9 bases. The CDR3 is 15 amino acids. V lost 2 bases to trimming and J lost 6 bases; unmatched junction nucleotides: 4. The CDR3 nucleotides are TGTGCCAGCAGTTTAAATAGCGGGAGAGCCGGGGAGCTGTTTTTT. Amino acids: CASSLNSGRAGELFF.

The chain recombines TRBV2 with TRBJ2-3, with TRBD1 identical over 8 bases. Germline CDR1 and CDR2: SNHLY and FYNNEI. V was clipped by 6 bases and J by 3 bases; unmatched bases: 8. The CDR3 has 15 amino acids. This CDR3 is CASRRDRSRTDTQYF. CDR3 DNA sequence: TGTGCCAGCAGGCGGGACAGGTCGAGAACAGATACGCAGTATTTT.

J is TRBJ2-1 and V is TRBV12-3 or TRBV12-4; 10 bases line up with TRBD2. The ends lost 7 bases at V and 5 bases at J; junction bases unmatched: 8. The CDR3 sequence is 15 residues long. The CDR3 loop reads CASKPSGSYDNEQFF. As DNA, the CDR3 is TGTGCCAGCAAACCTAGCGGGAGCTACGACAATGAGCAGTTCTTC.

The chain uses TRBV7-2 and TRBJ2-7; 13 bases match TRBD2. The germline V gene encodes CDR1 SGHTA and CDR2 FQGNSA. Germline trimming cut 3 bases from V and 6 bases from J; bases unmatched to any gene: 8. The CDR3 is made up of 16 amino acids. Here the CDR3 DNA reads TGTGCCAGCAGCTTGGGACTAGCGGGATATCGTTCCGAGCAGTACTTC. Protein product: CASSLGLAGYRSEQYF.

The rearrangement uses TRBV4-1 and TRBJ2-7, with D perhaps TRBD2 (6 bases). This CDR3 comprises 14 residues. V lost 3 bases and J lost 8, with 17 bases in between. Per germline, CDR1 MGHRA and CDR2 YSYEKL. The CDR3 here is CASSQMGSGGKQYF. CDR3 nucleotides: TGCGCCAGCAGCCAGATGGGTAGCGGCGGCAAGCAGTACTTC.

As DNA, the CDR3 is TGTGCCAGCAGTGAACCTTTTGTGGGAGCGGAGGTAGATACGCAGTATTTT. As protein: CASSEPFVGAEVDTQYF. The V and J genes are TRBV2 and TRBJ2-3, with D maybe TRBD2 (5 bases). The V gene's germline CDR1 is SNHLY and CDR2 FYNNEI. This CDR3 has 17 amino acids. The V end lost 2 bases, the J end lost 5 bases, and 20 bases lay between the germline ends.

The CDR3, as DNA: TGTGCCAGCAGTTTCCTCCAGGAATCAAGGTCACCCCTCCACTTT. It encodes CASSFLQESRSPLHF. The V and J genes are TRBV12-3 or TRBV12-4 and TRBJ1-6, with D unclear. Trimming left V 3 bases short and J 10 bases short, with 16 bases between. CDR3 size: 15 residues.

The chain is built from TRBV3-1 and TRBJ2-1; 10 bases align to TRBD2. Unmatched junction bases numbered 6, after V lost 3 bases and J lost 7 bases. Germline assignment: CDR1 LGHDT and CDR2 YNNKEL (reference sequence). The CDR3 extends over 15 amino acids. The CDR3 loop reads CASSHGAGGQNEQFF. In DNA, the CDR3 is TGTGCCAGCAGCCATGGAGCGGGAGGGCAAAATGAGCAGTTCTTC.

The chain combines TRBV20-1 with TRBJ2-7; D perhaps matches TRBD2 (6 bases). The germline V and J ends were trimmed by 1 base and 4 bases, with 20 bases remaining between them. Germline V CDR1 and CDR2: DFQATT, SNEGSKA (reference sequence). The CDR3 has 16 residues. CDR3 DNA: TGCAGTGCTAGAGTCCCGGGACTGGGGGTGAATTACGAGCAGTACTTC. Its protein product is CSARVPGLGVNYEQYF.

The rearrangement uses TRBV27 and TRBJ2-2; D may be TRBD1 (5 bases). Trimming removed 6 bases at V and 7 bases at J, with 9 bases between. Germline CDR1 reads MNHEY; CDR2 reads SMNVEV (reference sequence). The CDR3 is 12 amino acids. CDR3 in amino acids: CASRRQSGELFF. In DNA, the CDR3 is TGTGCCAGCAGGAGACAGAGCGGGGAGCTGTTTTTT.

The chain links TRBV9 to TRBJ2-2, with TRBD2 as a possible D gene (5 bases). CDR3 length: 16 residues. Trimming left V 1 base short and J 5 bases short, with 15 bases between. Germline V CDR1 and CDR2: SGDLS, YYNGEE. This CDR3 is CASSVKARGGTGELFF. CDR3 nucleotide sequence: TGTGCCAGCAGCGTAAAGGCGCGAGGAGGAACCGGGGAGCTGTTTTTT.

CDR3 amino acids: CASSSSAGGFYEQYF. The CDR3 DNA reads TGTGCCAGCAGCTCTTCAGCGGGAGGGTTCTACGAGCAGTACTTC. The chain joins TRBV7-6 to TRBJ2-7; TRBD2 matches at 10 bases. The germline gives CDR1 SGHVS, CDR2 FNYEAQ. The CDR3 runs to 15 residues. After removal of 4 bases from V and 3 bases from J, the junction contained 6 bases not matched to a gene.

The chain is built from TRBV28 and TRBJ2-7; perhaps D is TRBD1 or TRBD2 (5 bases each). The CDR3 contains 15 residues. V lost 3 bases and J 6 bases, leaving 18 bases between the germline ends. The germline CDR1 and CDR2 sequences are MDHEN and SYDVKM. CDR3 coding DNA: TGTGCCAGCAGTTTGACTCGGGGCTTGGGCGGCGAGCAGTACTTC. It encodes CASSLTRGLGGEQYF.

The chain is built from TRBV7-8 and TRBJ2-3, with 9 bases that match TRBD2. The CDR3 runs to 16 residues. The V gene end was trimmed by 5 bases and the J gene end by 0 bases; junction bases not matched to a gene: 6. Germline CDR1 SGHVS, CDR2 FQNEAQ. CDR3 region: CASSPRLAASTDTQYF. CDR3 coding DNA: TGTGCCAGCAGCCCCCGACTAGCGGCTAGCACAGATACGCAGTATTTT.

V and J are TRBV25-1 and TRBJ2-2; a possible D gene is TRBD1 (5 bases). The V and J ends lost 4 bases and 2 bases respectively, with 17 bases between them. In germline, CDR1 is MGHDK, CDR2 SYGVNS. This CDR3 spans 17 amino acids. CDR3 amino acids: CASSVHRSSKNTGELFF. The CDR3 bases are TGTGCCAGCAGTGTTCACAGGTCCTCGAAAAACACCGGGGAGCTGTTTTTT.

The chain links TRBV6-5 to TRBJ1-5; the match to TRBD1 covers 7 bases. Trimming cost V 0 bases and J 5 bases; bases outside gene matches: 7. Germline V lookup: CDR1 MNHEY, CDR2 SVGAGI. The CDR3 spans 16 residues. For the CDR3, the DNA is TGTGCCAGCAGTTACTCGAAGGTCAGGGGGGATCAGCCCCAGCATTTT. Residues: CASSYSKVRGDQPQHF.